The sequence of this TCR beta chain was determined in a study of patients and donors after allogeneic stem cell transplantation. This clonotype has a handful of counts. TCRdb ran MiXCR on the RT-PCR reads and lists one entry per CDR3 protein. The profile covers around 200,000 distinct CDR3 sequences, with 38% appearing a single time and roughly 11% taken by the ten largest. The receptor was derived from a human donor who was either an allogeneic HSCT recipient or a stem cell or donor lymphocyte infusion donor (not recorded which). It is not recorded whose cells these are; they may come from a transplant donor. The sample was blood, either unsorted or a sorted T cell fraction (not recorded which).

CDR3 DNA: TGTGCCAGCAGGTCGGCGGTGAACACTGAAGCTTTCTTT. Translated, it gives CASRSAVNTEAFF. This chain joins TRBV28 and TRBJ1-1; D uncertain. CDR1 is MDHEN and CDR2 is SYDVKM in the germline V gene. The CDR3 contains 13 residues. V was pared by 6 bases and J by 0 bases, with 8 bases between.